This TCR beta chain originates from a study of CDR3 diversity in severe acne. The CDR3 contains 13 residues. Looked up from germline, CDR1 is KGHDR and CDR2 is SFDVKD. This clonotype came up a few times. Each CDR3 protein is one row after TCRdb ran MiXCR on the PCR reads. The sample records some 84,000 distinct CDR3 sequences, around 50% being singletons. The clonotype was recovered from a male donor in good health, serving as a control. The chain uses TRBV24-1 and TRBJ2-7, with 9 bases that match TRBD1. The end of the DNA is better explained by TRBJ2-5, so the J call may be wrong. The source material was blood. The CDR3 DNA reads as TGTGCTAGATCGACAGGGGGAGGGGAGACCCAGTACTTC. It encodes CARSTGGGETQYF.